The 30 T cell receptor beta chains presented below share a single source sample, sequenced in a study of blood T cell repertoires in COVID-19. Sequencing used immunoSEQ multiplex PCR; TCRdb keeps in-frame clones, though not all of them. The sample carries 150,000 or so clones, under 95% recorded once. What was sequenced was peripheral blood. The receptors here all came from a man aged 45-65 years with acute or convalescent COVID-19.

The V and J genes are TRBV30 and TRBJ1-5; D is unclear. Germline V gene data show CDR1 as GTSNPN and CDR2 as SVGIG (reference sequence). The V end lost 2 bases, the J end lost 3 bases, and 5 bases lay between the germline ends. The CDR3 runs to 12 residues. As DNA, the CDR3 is TGTGCCTGGAGTATTAACAATCAGCCCCAGCATTTT. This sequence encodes CAWSINNQPQHF.

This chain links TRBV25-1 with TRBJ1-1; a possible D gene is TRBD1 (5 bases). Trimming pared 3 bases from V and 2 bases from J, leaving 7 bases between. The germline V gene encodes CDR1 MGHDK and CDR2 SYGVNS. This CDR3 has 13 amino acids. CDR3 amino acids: CASSEQGNTEAFF. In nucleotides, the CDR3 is TGTGCCAGCAGTGAGCAGGGAAACACTGAAGCTTTCTTT.

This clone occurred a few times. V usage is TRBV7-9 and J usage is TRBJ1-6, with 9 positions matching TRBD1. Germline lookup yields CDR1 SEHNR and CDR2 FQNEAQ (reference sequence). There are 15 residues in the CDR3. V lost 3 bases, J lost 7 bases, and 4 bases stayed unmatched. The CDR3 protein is CASSFGQGLNSPLHF. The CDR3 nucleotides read TGTGCCAGCAGCTTCGGACAGGGGTTGAATTCACCCCTCCACTTT.

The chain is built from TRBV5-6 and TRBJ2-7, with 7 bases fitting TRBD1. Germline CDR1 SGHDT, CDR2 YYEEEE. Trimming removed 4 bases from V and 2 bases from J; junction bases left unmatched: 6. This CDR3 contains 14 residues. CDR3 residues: CASSTAGGAYEQYV. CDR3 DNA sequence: TGTGCCAGCAGCACGGCAGGGGGTGCCTACGAGCAGTACGTC.

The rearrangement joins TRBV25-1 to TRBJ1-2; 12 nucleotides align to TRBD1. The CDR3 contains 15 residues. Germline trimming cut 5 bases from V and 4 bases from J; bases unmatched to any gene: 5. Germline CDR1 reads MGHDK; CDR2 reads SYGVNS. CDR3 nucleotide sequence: TGTGCCAGCAGTTTAGGGACAGGGGGCAGCTATGGCTACACCTTC. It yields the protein CASSLGTGGSYGYTF.

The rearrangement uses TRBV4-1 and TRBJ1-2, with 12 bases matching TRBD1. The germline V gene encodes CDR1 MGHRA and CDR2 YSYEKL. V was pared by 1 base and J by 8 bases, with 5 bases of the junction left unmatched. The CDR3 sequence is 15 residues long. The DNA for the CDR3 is TGCGCCAGCAGCCAAGCGGGACAGGGGGCTGGGGGCTACACCTTC. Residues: CASSQAGQGAGGYTF.

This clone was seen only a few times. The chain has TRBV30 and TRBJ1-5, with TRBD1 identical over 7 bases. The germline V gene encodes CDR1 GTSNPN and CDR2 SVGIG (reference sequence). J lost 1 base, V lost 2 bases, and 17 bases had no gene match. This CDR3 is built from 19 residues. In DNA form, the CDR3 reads TGTGCCTGGAGTCCCGCCGGGGCAGGGGGACTGGCGAGCAATCAGCCCCAGCATTTT. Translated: CAWSPAGAGGLASNQPQHF.

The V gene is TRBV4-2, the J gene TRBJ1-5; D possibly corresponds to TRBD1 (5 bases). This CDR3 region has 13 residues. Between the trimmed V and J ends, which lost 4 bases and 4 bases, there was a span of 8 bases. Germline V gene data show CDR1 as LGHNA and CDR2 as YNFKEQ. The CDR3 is CASSRTYNQPQHF. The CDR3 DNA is TGTGCCAGCAGCCGGACATATAATCAGCCCCAGCATTTT.

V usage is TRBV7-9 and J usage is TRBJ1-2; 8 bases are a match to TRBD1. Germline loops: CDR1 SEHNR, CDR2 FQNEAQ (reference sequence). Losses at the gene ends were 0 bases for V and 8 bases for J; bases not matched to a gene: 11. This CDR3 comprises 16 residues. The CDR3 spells CASSLAEEYRDRGYTF. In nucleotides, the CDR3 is TGTGCCAGCAGCTTAGCGGAAGAATACAGGGACAGGGGCTACACCTTC.

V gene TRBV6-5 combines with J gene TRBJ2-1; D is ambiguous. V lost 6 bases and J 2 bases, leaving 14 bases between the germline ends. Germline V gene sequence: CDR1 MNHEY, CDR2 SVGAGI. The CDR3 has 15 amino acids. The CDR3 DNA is TGTGCCAGCAGCCCACTACGTAAGCCCTACAATGAGCAGTTCTTC. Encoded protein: CASSPLRKPYNEQFF.

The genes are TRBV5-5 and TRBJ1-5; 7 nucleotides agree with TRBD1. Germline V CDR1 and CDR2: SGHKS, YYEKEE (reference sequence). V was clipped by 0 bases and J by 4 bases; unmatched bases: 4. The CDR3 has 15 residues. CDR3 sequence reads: CASSLGAGGNQPQHF. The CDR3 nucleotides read TGTGCCAGCAGCTTGGGCGCAGGGGGGAATCAGCCCCAGCATTTT.

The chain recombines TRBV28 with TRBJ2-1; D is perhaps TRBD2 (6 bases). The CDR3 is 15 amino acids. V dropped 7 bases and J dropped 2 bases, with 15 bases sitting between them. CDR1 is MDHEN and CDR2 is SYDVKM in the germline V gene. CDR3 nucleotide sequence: TGTGCCAGCAAGGTCGGGAGTAGCCCCTACAATGAGCAGTTCTTC. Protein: CASKVGSSPYNEQFF.

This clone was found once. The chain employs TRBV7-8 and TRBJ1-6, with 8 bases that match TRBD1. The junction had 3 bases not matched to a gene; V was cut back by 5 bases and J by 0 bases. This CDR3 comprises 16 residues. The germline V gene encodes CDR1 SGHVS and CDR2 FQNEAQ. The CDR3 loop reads CASSRTGSSYNSPLHF. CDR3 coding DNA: TGTGCCAGCAGCCGGACAGGGAGCTCCTATAATTCACCCCTCCACTTT.

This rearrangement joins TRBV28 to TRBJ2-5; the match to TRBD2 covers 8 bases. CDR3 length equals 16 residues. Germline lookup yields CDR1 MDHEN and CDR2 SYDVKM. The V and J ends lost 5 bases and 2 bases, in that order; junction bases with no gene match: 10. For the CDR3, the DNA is TGTGCCAGCAGTCTACAGCGGGGGACAACACAAGAGACCCAGTACTTC. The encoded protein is CASSLQRGTTQETQYF.

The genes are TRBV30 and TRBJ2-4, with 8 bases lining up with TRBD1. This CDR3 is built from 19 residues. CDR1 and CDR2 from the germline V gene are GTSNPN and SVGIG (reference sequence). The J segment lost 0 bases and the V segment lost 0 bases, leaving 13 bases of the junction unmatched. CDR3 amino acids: CAWSVVAGGLKLAKNIQYF. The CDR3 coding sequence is TGTGCCTGGAGTGTAGTAGCAGGGGGCCTAAAGTTAGCCAAAAACATTCAGTACTTC.

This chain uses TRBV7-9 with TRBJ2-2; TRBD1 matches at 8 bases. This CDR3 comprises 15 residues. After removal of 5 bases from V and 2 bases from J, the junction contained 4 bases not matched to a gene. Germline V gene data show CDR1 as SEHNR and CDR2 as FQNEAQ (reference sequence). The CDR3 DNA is TGTGCCAGCAGCGAGGACAGGGTTAACACCGGGGAGCTGTTTTTT. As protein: CASSEDRVNTGELFF.

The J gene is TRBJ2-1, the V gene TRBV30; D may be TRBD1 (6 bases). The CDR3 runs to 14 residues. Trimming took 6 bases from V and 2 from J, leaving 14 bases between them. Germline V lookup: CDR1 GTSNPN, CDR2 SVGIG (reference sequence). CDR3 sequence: CACDAGVTYNEQFF. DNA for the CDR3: TGTGCCTGTGACGCAGGGGTGACCTACAATGAGCAGTTCTTC. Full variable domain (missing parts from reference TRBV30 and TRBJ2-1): SQTIHQWPATLVQPVGSPLSLECTVEGTSNPNLYWYRQAAGRGLQLLFYSVGIGQISSEVPQNLSASRPQDRQFILSSKKLLLSDSGFYLCACDAGVTYNEQFFGPGTRLTVL.

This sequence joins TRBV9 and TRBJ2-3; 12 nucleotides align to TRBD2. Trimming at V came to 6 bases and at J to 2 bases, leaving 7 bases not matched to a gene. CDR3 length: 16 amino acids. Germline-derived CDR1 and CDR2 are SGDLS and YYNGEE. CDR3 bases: TGTGCCAGCACCAAGACTAGCGGGGGACTCACAGATACGCAGTATTTT. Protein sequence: CASTKTSGGLTDTQYF.

The CDR3 coding sequence is TGTGCCAGCAGCTTAGCCGGGGGACAAGAGACCCAGTACTTC. This sequence encodes CASSLAGGQETQYF. This sequence joins TRBV13 and TRBJ2-5; tentative D call: TRBD2 (6 bases). Germline CDR1 PRHDT, CDR2 FYEKMQ (reference sequence). The CDR3 has 14 amino acids. The V gene lost 1 base and the J gene lost 2 bases, with 8 bases spanning the gap.

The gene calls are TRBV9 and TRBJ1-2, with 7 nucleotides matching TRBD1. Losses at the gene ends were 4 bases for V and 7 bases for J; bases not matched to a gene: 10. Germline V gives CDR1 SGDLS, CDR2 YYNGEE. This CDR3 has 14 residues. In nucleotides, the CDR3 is TGTGCCAGCAGCCCAAACGACAGGGATGGTGGCTACACCTTC. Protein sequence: CASSPNDRDGGYTF.

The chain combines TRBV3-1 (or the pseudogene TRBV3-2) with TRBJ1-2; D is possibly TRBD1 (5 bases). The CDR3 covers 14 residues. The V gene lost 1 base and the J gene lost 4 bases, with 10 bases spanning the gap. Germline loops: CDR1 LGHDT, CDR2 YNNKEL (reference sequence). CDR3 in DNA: TGTGCCAGCAGCCAAGCGGGGGGGTCCTATGGCTACACCTTC. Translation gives CASSQAGGSYGYTF.

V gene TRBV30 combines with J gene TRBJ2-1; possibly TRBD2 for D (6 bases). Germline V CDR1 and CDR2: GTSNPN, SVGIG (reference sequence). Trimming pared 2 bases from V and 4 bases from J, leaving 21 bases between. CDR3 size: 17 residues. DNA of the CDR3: TGTGCCTGGAGTCTCGTAGGAGGACTAAGGGGTTACAATGAGCAGTTCTTC. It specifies CAWSLVGGLRGYNEQFF.

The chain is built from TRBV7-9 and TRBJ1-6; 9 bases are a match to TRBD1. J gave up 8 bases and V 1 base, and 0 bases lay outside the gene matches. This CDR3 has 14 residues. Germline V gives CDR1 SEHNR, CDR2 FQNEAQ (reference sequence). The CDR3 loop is CASSLGDRDSPLHF. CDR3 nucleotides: TGTGCCAGCAGCTTAGGGGACAGGGATTCACCCCTCCACTTT.

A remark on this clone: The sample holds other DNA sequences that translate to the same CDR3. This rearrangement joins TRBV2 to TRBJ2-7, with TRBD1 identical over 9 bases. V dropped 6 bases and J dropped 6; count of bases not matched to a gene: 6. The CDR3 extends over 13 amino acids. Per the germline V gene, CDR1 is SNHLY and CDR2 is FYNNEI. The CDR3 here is CASSRDREGEQYF. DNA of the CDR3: TGTGCCAGCAGCCGGGACAGGGAAGGCGAGCAGTACTTC.

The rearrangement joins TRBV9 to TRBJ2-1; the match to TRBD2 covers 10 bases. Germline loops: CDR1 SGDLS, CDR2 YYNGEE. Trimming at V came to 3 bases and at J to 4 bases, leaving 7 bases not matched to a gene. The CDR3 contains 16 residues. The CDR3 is CASSASGGVKYNEQFF. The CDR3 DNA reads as TGTGCCAGCAGCGCCAGCGGGGGGGTGAAATACAATGAGCAGTTCTTC. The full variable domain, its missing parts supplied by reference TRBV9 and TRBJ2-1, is DSGVTQTPKHLITATGQRVTLRCSPRSGDLSVYWYQQSLDQGLQFLIQYYNGEERAKGNILERFSAQQFPDLHSELNLSSLELGDSALYFCASSASGGVKYNEQFFGPGTRLTVL.

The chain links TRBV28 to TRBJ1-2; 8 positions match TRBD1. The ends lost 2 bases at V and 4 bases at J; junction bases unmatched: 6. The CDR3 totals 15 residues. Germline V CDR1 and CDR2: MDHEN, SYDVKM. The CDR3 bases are TGTGCCAGCAGTTTACCCCAGGGGGCTAGCTATGGCTACACCTTC. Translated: CASSLPQGASYGYTF.

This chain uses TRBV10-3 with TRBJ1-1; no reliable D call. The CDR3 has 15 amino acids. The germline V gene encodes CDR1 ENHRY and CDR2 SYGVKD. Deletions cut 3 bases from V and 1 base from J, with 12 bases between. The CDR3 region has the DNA TGTGCCATCAGTGACCCAGGAAAGGCGAACACTGAAGCTTTCTTT. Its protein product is CAISDPGKANTEAFF.

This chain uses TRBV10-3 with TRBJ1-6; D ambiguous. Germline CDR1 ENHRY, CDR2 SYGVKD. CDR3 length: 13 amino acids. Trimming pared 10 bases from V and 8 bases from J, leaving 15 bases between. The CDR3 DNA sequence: TGTGCCACCGAGGCGGGGTGGGATTCACCCCTCCACTTT. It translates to CATEAGWDSPLHF.

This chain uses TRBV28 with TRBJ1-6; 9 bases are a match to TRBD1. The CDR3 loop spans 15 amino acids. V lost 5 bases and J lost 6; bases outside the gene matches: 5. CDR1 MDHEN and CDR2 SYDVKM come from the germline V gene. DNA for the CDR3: TGTGCCAGCAGTGGGACAGGGAGGATTAATTCACCCCTCCACTTT. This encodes CASSGTGRINSPLHF.

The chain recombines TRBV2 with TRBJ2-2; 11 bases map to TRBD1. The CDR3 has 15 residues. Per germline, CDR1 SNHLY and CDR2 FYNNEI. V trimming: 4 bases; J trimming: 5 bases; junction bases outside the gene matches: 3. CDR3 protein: CASSGDRGRTGELFF. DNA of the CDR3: TGTGCCAGCAGTGGGGACAGGGGGAGGACCGGGGAGCTGTTTTTT.